The rows below give T cell receptor beta chains drawn from one sample of a study of blood T cell repertoires in COVID-19. Sequencing used immunoSEQ multiplex PCR; TCRdb keeps in-frame clones, though not all of them. The sample has tens of thousands of clones; roughly 91% are singletons. Sequencing was performed on peripheral blood. The receptors here all came from an elderly man with active or convalescent COVID-19. CDR3s include the opening cysteine and the closing phenylalanine or tryptophan. The D gene is left open where the match is weak. Clone size is shown for a subset of rows, as once, few, many or a class of expanded clone.

>TRBJ1-2|-|12|TRBV29-1|-
CSVEIQDYGYTF
TGCAGCGTTGAAATACAGGACTATGGCTACACCTTC
>TRBJ2-7|TRBD2|16|TRBV6-2/TRBV6-3|-
CASSYSGTSGSYEQYF
TGTGCCAGCAGTTACTCGGGCACTAGCGGGTCCTACGAGCAGTACTTC
>TRBJ1-2|TRBD1|13|TRBV7-2|-
CASSSRQGGGYTF
TGTGCCAGCAGCTCCCGACAGGGAGGAGGCTACACCTTC
>TRBJ2-5|TRBD2|16|TRBV20-1|-
CSASSLAGGHQETQYF
TGCAGTGCTAGTAGCCTAGCGGGGGGGCATCAAGAGACCCAGTACTTC
>TRBJ1-2|-|14|TRBV28|-
CASTLGGRGYGYTF
TGTGCCAGCACGCTCGGGGGGCGCGGCTATGGCTACACCTTC
>TRBJ1-1|-|14|TRBV7-9|once
CASSPTGLNTEAFF
TGTGCCAGCAGCCCCACAGGGTTGAACACTGAAGCTTTCTTT
>TRBJ1-1|TRBD1|15|TRBV19|-
CASSRDRGEVSGAFF
TGTGCCAGTAGTCGGGACAGGGGCGAGGTAAGCGGAGCTTTCTTT
>TRBJ1-1|TRBD1|17|TRBV7-2|-
CASSRGTGALGNTEAFF
TGTGCCAGCAGCCGGGGGACAGGGGCCCTGGGCAACACTGAAGCTTTCTTT
>TRBJ2-3|-|13|TRBV6-4|-
CASSDDQFGTQYF
TGTGCCAGCAGTGACGATCAGTTCGGGACGCAGTATTTT
>TRBJ2-1|TRBD2|18|TRBV2|-
CASSLPGTSASLFNEQFF
TGTGCCAGCAGCCTACCCGGGACTAGCGCGAGTTTATTCAATGAGCAGTTCTTC
>TRBJ1-2|TRBD1|13|TRBV3-1/TRBV3-2|-
CASSEGQGYGYTF
TGTGCCAGCAGTGAGGGACAGGGGTATGGCTACACCTTC
>TRBJ2-7|TRBD1|17|TRBV28|-
CASSLYYSGTGSYEQYF
TGTGCCAGCAGTTTATACTACTCCGGGACAGGCTCCTACGAGCAGTACTTC
>TRBJ1-3|TRBD1|14|TRBV6-5|-
CASRTGTAGNTIYF
TGTGCCAGCAGAACCGGGACAGCTGGAAACACCATATATTTT
>TRBJ1-6|-|13|TRBV12-3/TRBV12-4|-
CASWAMRGSPLHF
TGTGCCAGTTGGGCAATGCGGGGTTCACCCCTCCACTTT
>TRBJ1-1|-|14|TRBV19|-
CASSISHEDTEAFF
TGTGCCAGTAGTATATCACACGAGGACACTGAAGCTTTCTTT
>TRBJ1-5|-|16|TRBV28|-
CASSTTGRKENQPQHF
TGTGCCAGCAGTACTACAGGGAGAAAGGAGAATCAGCCCCAGCATTTT
>TRBJ2-7|TRBD1|18|TRBV18|-
CASSPRRMDGTGSYEQYF
TGTGCCAGCTCACCACGAAGGATGGACGGGACAGGGTCCTACGAGCAGTACTTC
>TRBJ1-5|TRBD1|17|TRBV19|-
CASSSKIQGDNNQPQHF
TGTGCCAGTAGCAGCAAGATACAGGGGGATAACAATCAGCCCCAGCATTTT
>TRBJ1-2|-|12|TRBV28|-
CASSSSVLGYTF
TGTGCCAGCAGTTCTTCCGTTTTGGGCTACACCTTC
>TRBJ2-7|TRBD2|13|TRBV30|-
CAWSGLAGYEQYF
TGTGCCTGGAGTGGGCTAGCGGGCTACGAGCAGTACTTC
>TRBJ2-5|TRBD2|15|TRBV9|few
CASSVSAGDRETQYF
TGTGCCAGCAGCGTCTCAGCGGGAGACCGGGAGACCCAGTACTTC
>TRBJ1-1|-|15|TRBV28|once
CASSWGGRVNTEAFF
TGTGCCAGCAGTTGGGGCGGCCGGGTGAACACTGAAGCTTTCTTT
>TRBJ2-1|TRBD1|18|TRBV3-1/TRBV3-2|-
CASTHRTGSVVVYNEQFF
TGTGCCAGCACCCATAGGACAGGTTCCGTCGTAGTCTACAATGAGCAGTTCTTC
>TRBJ1-2|TRBD1|15|TRBV28|-
CASRPYPDRAGGYTF
TGTGCCAGCAGGCCTTACCCGGACAGGGCCGGTGGCTACACCTTC
>TRBJ2-3|-|15|TRBV19|-
CASARQGRSTDTQYF
TGTGCCAGTGCCCGCCAGGGGCGAAGCACAGATACGCAGTATTTT
>TRBJ2-2|-|14|TRBV7-9|-
CASLGTLNTGELFF
TGTGCCAGCCTCGGGACTCTGAACACCGGGGAGCTGTTTTTT
>TRBJ1-5|-|13|TRBV6-5|-
CASSYSISQPQHF
TGTGCCAGCAGTTACTCTATTAGTCAGCCCCAGCATTTT
>TRBJ2-1|TRBD2|15|TRBV7-3|-
CASSRGLASLGEQFF
TGTGCCAGCAGCCGCGGACTAGCATCATTAGGTGAGCAGTTCTTC
>TRBJ2-7|TRBD2|15|TRBV28|-
CASSPPRGGSYEQYF
TGTGCCAGCAGTCCCCCCCGGGGGGGGTCCTACGAGCAGTACTTC
>TRBJ1-2|-|11|TRBV2|-
CASSPIYGYTF
TGTGCCAGCAGTCCAATCTATGGCTACACCTTC
>TRBJ2-6|TRBD1|17|TRBV10-3|-
CAISTGTGSTGANVLTF
TGTGCCATCAGTACCGGGACAGGGTCCACCGGGGCCAACGTCCTGACTTTC
>TRBJ2-7|TRBD1|14|TRBV9|-
CASSPGGARYEQYF
TGTGCCAGCAGTCCAGGGGGCGCTAGGTACGAGCAGTACTTC
>TRBJ1-1|-|15|TRBV6-5|-
CASSLRWSYGAEAFF
TGTGCCAGCAGCCTCCGGTGGAGCTATGGCGCTGAAGCTTTCTTT
>TRBJ2-1|-|12|TRBV12-3/TRBV12-4|once
CASSYRAHEQFF
TGTGCCAGCAGTTACAGGGCCCATGAGCAGTTCTTC
>TRBJ2-5|TRBD2|13|TRBV12-3/TRBV12-4|-
CASSWDYAGTQYF
TGTGCCAGCAGTTGGGACTATGCCGGGACCCAGTACTTC
>TRBJ1-4|TRBD1|13|TRBV7-8|-
CASSRGTGEKLFF
TGTGCCAGCAGCAGGGGGACAGGGGAAAAACTGTTTTTT
>TRBJ2-7|TRBD2|16|TRBV7-2|-
CASSFGSGRRSGEQYF
TGTGCCAGCAGCTTCGGTAGCGGGAGGAGGAGTGGCGAGCAGTACTTC
>TRBJ2-7|TRBD1|14|TRBV7-2|few
CASSSRTGGGEQYF
TGTGCCAGCAGTTCAAGGACAGGGGGGGGAGAGCAGTACTTC
>TRBJ2-5|-|13|TRBV11-3|-
CASSGAYGETQYF
TGTGCCAGCAGCGGTGCGTACGGGGAGACCCAGTACTTC
>TRBJ2-1|TRBD1|14|TRBV7-3|-
CASRAGGSYNEQFF
TGTGCCAGCCGGGCAGGGGGCTCCTACAATGAGCAGTTCTTC
>TRBJ2-3|TRBD2|17|TRBV4-1|-
CASSQTRLAGGTDTQYF
TGCGCCAGCAGCCAAACCCGACTAGCGGGAGGCACAGATACGCAGTATTTT
>TRBJ2-2|TRBD2|16|TRBV6-2/TRBV6-3|-
CASSLAGGPRTGELFF
TGTGCCAGCAGTCTGGCGGGGGGGCCGCGGACCGGGGAGCTGTTTTTT
>TRBJ1-4|TRBD1|15|TRBV11-2|-
CASSLQGAQGEKLFF
TGTGCCAGCAGCCTTCAGGGGGCTCAAGGTGAAAAACTGTTTTTT
>TRBJ2-2|-|15|TRBV5-4|-
CASSLDGSDTGELFF
TGTGCCAGCAGCTTGGACGGCAGCGACACCGGGGAGCTGTTTTTT
>TRBJ2-7|-|15|TRBV27|-
CASSPHPTLPYEQYF
TGTGCCAGCAGTCCTCACCCGACTCTGCCCTACGAGCAGTACTTC
>TRBJ1-3|-|17|TRBV5-1|-
CASSLEYEGPSGNTIYF
TGCGCCAGCAGCTTGGAATACGAGGGCCCTTCTGGAAACACCATATATTTT
>TRBJ2-1|TRBD2|16|TRBV7-2|-
CASSPQLAGGNNEQFF
TGTGCCAGCAGCCCGCAACTAGCGGGGGGGAACAATGAGCAGTTCTTC
>TRBJ1-5|-|16|TRBV7-2|-
CASSLALSGTGQPQHF
TGTGCCAGCAGCTTAGCTTTAAGTGGTACCGGTCAGCCCCAGCATTTT